Listed below are T cell receptor beta chains from one sample, sequenced in a study of T cells in Graves' hyperthyroidism and ophthalmopathy. Using its own MiXCR run on the multiplex PCR reads, TCRdb lists one record per CDR3 protein. The sample carries hundreds of thousands of distinct CDR3 sequences, about 14% recorded once. Specimen: blood. Receptor source: a woman between 50 and 59 years old with Graves' ophthalmopathy. The CDR3 runs from the conserved cysteine through the conserved F or W. D genes are given only for firm matches. Not all rows give a size; the values are once, few, many and, for expanded clones, a class.

CDR3 | DNA | length | J | size | D | V
CASSWGQGDEKLFF | TGCGCCAGCAGCTGGGGACAGGGAGATGAAAAACTGTTTTTT | 14 | TRBJ1-4 | many | TRBD1 | TRBV5-1
CSVEVGQGTGELFF | TGCAGCGTTGAAGTGGGGCAGGGTACCGGGGAGCTGTTTTTT | 14 | TRBJ2-2 | many | . | TRBV29-1
CASSEVGGPGGDTQYF | TGTGCCAGCAGTGAAGTAGGGGGACCGGGAGGGGATACGCAGTATTTT | 16 | TRBJ2-3 | few | TRBD2 | TRBV6-1
CASSRDFVDTQYF | TGTGCCAGCAGCAGGGACTTCGTAGATACGCAGTATTTT | 13 | TRBJ2-3 | few | . | TRBV28
CASAAGYTDTQYF | TGTGCCAGCGCTGCGGGTTACACAGATACGCAGTATTTT | 13 | TRBJ2-3 | few | . | TRBV28
CASSFNGRTDTQYF | TGTGCCAGCAGCTTCAACGGACGAACAGATACGCAGTATTTT | 14 | TRBJ2-3 | many | . | TRBV7-3
CASQTGTEQFF | TGTGCCAGCCAGACCGGGACAGAGCAGTTCTTC | 11 | TRBJ2-1 | . | . | TRBV12-3/TRBV12-4
CASSGRQGFAEAFF | TGTGCCAGCAGTGGAAGACAGGGGTTTGCTGAAGCTTTCTTT | 14 | TRBJ1-1 | few | TRBD1 | TRBV25-1
CASSLFPDKNYGYTF | TGTGCCAGCAGCTTATTCCCGGACAAAAACTATGGCTACACCTTC | 15 | TRBJ1-2 | . | . | TRBV7-6
CASSFSGGSGNTIYF | TGTGCCAGCAGTTTTTCCGGGGGCTCTGGAAACACCATATATTTT | 15 | TRBJ1-3 | many | . | TRBV28
CAGSFTGIYGYTF | TGTGCCGGCAGTTTCACAGGGATCTATGGCTACACCTTC | 13 | TRBJ1-2 | . | . | TRBV12-3/TRBV12-4
CSARKLHSTDTQYF | TGCAGTGCTAGAAAACTCCATAGCACAGATACGCAGTATTTT | 14 | TRBJ2-3 | many | . | TRBV20-1
CASSRISTDTQYF | TGTGCCAGCAGCCGGATTAGCACAGATACGCAGTATTTT | 13 | TRBJ2-3 | many | . | TRBV3-1
CASSLEPGQGYEQYF | TGTGCCAGCAGCTTGGAGCCCGGACAGGGATACGAGCAGTACTTC | 15 | TRBJ2-7 | many | TRBD1 | TRBV7-2
CASSPATYSKETQYF | TGTGCCAGCAGTCCGGCCACGTACTCCAAAGAGACCCAGTACTTC | 15 | TRBJ2-5 | many | . | TRBV6-1
CSARAPGLAGYEQYF | TGCAGTGCTAGAGCCCCGGGACTAGCGGGGTACGAGCAGTACTTC | 15 | TRBJ2-7 | many | TRBD2 | TRBV20-1
CASSFPGQGSEQYF | TGTGCCAGCAGCTTCCCGGGACAGGGGTCCGAGCAGTACTTC | 14 | TRBJ2-7 | . | TRBD1 | TRBV7-2
CASSQYSGLETQYF | TGTGCCAGCAGCCAATATAGCGGGTTGGAGACCCAGTACTTC | 14 | TRBJ2-5 | few | TRBD2 | TRBV7-2
CASSEAGGRELFF | TGTGCCAGCAGTGAAGCGGGGGGCCGGGAGCTGTTTTTT | 13 | TRBJ2-2 | many | . | TRBV2
CASSIRTGTDLDEQFF | TGTGCCAGCAGTATTAGAACCGGGACAGACCTGGATGAGCAGTTCTTC | 16 | TRBJ2-1 | . | TRBD1 | TRBV6-2/TRBV6-3
CSALPSGRNTGELFF | TGCAGTGCTCTTCCTAGCGGGAGGAACACCGGGGAGCTGTTTTTT | 15 | TRBJ2-2 | many | TRBD2 | TRBV20-1
CASTTTGEYYGYTF | TGTGCCAGTACTACTACAGGGGAGTACTATGGCTACACCTTC | 14 | TRBJ1-2 | few | TRBD1 | TRBV19
CASSSRVGDYNEQFF | TGTGCCAGCAGCTCTCGGGTGGGAGACTACAATGAGCAGTTCTTC | 15 | TRBJ2-1 | many | . | TRBV7-2
CASSPPGTGKDEQYF | TGTGCCAGCTCACCGCCCGGGACAGGGAAGGACGAGCAGTACTTC | 15 | TRBJ2-7 | few | TRBD1 | TRBV18
CASSGGGRTYNEQFF | TGTGCCAGCAGCGGAGGCGGGAGAACTTACAATGAGCAGTTCTTC | 15 | TRBJ2-1 | many | TRBD2 | TRBV3-1
CAWSTGENSPLHF | TGTGCCTGGTCAACAGGGGAGAATTCACCCCTCCACTTT | 13 | TRBJ1-6 | many | TRBD1 | TRBV30
CASSVLARTGELFF | TGCGCCAGCAGTGTATTAGCGCGGACCGGGGAGCTGTTTTTT | 14 | TRBJ2-2 | . | . | TRBV10-2
CATSRAGARPYEQYF | TGTGCCACCAGCAGAGCCGGGGCAAGACCCTACGAGCAGTACTTC | 15 | TRBJ2-7 | few | . | TRBV15
CASRRSPTDTQYF | TGTGCCAGCCGGCGGTCCCCCACAGATACGCAGTATTTT | 13 | TRBJ2-3 | many | . | TRBV7-9
CASSPTRGNEQFF | TGTGCCAGCAGCCCGACTAGGGGTAATGAGCAGTTCTTC | 13 | TRBJ2-1 | many | . | TRBV3-1
CASSQKAGGTEAFF | TGTGCCAGCTCACAGAAGGCAGGGGGCACTGAAGCTTTCTTT | 14 | TRBJ1-1 | many | TRBD1 | TRBV18
CSVEDWDASASYEQYF | TGCAGCGTTGAAGATTGGGACGCAAGCGCTTCCTACGAGCAGTACTTC | 16 | TRBJ2-7 | . | . | TRBV29-1
CASSAVAGRTDTQYF | TGCGCCAGCAGCGCGGTAGCGGGCCGCACAGATACGCAGTATTTT | 15 | TRBJ2-3 | . | TRBD2 | TRBV5-1